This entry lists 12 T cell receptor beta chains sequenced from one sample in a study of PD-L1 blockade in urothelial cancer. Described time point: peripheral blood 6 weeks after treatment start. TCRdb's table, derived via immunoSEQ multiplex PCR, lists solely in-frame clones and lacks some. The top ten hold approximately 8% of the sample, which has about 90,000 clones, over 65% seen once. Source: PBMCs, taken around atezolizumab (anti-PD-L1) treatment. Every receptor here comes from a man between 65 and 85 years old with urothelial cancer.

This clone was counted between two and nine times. The CDR3 DNA is TGTGCCAGTAGTATAGGCCAGGGAGGGCCCTACGAGCAGTACTTC. Its protein is CASSIGQGGPYEQYF. The chain employs TRBV19 and TRBJ2-7; the match to TRBD2 covers 7 bases. The V segment lost 1 base and the J segment 2 bases; nucleotides outside the gene matches: 5. The length of the CDR3 is 15 residues. Germline V gene lookup returns CDR1 LNHDA and CDR2 SQIVND (reference sequence).

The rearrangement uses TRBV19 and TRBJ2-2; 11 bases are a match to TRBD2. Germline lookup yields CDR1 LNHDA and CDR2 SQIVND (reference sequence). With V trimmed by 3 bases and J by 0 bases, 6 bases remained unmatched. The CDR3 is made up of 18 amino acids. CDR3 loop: CASSIGGLADSNTGELFF. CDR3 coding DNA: TGTGCCAGTAGTATTGGGGGACTAGCGGATTCGAACACCGGGGAGCTGTTTTTT.

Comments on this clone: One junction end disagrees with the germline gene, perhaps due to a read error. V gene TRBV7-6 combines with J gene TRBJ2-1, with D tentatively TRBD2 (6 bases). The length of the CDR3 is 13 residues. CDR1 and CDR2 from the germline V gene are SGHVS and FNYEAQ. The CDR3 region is CASSARTTSPPVF. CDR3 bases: TGTGCCAGCAGCGCAAGAACAACTAGCCCCCCAGTCTTC.

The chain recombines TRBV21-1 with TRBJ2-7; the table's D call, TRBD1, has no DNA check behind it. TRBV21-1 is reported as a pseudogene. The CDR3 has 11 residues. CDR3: CASSPESEQYF. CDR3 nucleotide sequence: TGTGCCAGCAGCCCAGAAAGCGAGCAGTACTTC.

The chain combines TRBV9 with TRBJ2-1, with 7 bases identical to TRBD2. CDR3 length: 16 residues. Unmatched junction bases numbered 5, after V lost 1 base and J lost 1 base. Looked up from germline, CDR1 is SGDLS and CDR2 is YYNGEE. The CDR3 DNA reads TGTGCCAGCAGCGTAAAAAGCGGGGATTCCTACAATGAGCAGTTCTTC. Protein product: CASSVKSGDSYNEQFF.

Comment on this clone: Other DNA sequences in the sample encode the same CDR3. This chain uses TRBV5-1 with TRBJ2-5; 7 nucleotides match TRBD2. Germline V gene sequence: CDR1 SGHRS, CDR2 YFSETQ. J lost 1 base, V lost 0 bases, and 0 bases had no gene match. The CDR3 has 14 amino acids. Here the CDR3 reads CASSLGGGQETQYF. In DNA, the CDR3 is TGCGCCAGCAGCTTGGGGGGGGGCCAAGAGACCCAGTACTTC.

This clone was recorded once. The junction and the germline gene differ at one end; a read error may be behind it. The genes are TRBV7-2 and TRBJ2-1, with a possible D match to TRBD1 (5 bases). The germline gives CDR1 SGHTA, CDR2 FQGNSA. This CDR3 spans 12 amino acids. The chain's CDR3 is CASSLVPLPRVF. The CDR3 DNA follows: TGTGCCAGCAGCTTAGTTCCCCTCCCCAGGGTCTTC.

CDR3 sequence: CASRGLRETQETQYF. CDR3 nucleotides: TGTGCCAGCAGGGGGTTGCGGGAGACCCAAGAGACCCAGTACTTC. The chain is built from TRBV6-4 and TRBJ2-5; 7 bases match TRBD2. The CDR3 contains 15 residues. After removal of 6 bases from V and 1 base from J, the junction contained 8 bases not matched to a gene. CDR1 and CDR2 (germline): MRHNA, SNTAGT.

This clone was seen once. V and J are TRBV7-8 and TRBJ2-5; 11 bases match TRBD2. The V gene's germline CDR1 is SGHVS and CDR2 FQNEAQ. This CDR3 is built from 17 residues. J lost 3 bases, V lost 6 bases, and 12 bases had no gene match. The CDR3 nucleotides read TGTGCCAGCAGTCCTAGGTCTAGCGGGGGGATTAAAGAGACCCAGTACTTC. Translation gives CASSPRSSGGIKETQYF.

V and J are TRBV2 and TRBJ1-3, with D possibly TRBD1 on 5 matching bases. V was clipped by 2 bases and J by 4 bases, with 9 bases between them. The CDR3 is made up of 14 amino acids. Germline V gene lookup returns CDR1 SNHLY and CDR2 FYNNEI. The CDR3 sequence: CASSESGLGNTIYF. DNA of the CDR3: TGTGCCAGCAGTGAATCAGGGCTGGGAAACACCATATATTTT.

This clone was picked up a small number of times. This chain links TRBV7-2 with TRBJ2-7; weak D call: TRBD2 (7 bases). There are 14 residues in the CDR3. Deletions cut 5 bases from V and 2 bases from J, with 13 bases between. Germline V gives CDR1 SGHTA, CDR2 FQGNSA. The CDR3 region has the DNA TGTGCCAGCAGCCGGAGGGGGGGGACCTACGAGCAGTACTTC. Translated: CASSRRGGTYEQYF.

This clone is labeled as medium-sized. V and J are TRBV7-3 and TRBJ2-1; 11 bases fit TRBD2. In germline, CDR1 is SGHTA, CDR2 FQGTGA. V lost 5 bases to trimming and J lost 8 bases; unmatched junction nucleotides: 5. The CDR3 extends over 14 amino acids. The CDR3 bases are TGTGCCAGCAGCATTAGCGGGGGGGGATATGAGCAGTTCTTC. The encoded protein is CASSISGGGYEQFF.